This TCR beta chain was captured by sequencing in a study of neoadjuvant anti-PD-1 for oral cavity cancer. This clone was recorded only once. TCRdb's copy holds only in-frame clones and misses some; the assay was immunoSEQ multiplex PCR. Of roughly 67,000 clones listed, more than 70% are singletons. V lost 6 bases and J 3 bases, leaving 15 bases between the germline ends. CDR3 length: 15 amino acids. Germline V lookup: CDR1 SNHLY, CDR2 FYNNEI. The sequence was collected from a person aged 35-79 years with oral cavity squamous cell carcinoma. This specimen was PBMCs, taken before nivolumab (anti-PD-1) treatment. The chain combines TRBV2 with TRBJ1-5, with D maybe TRBD1 (6 bases). CDR3 region: CASRPGVGDNQPQHF. In nucleotides, the CDR3 is TGTGCCAGCAGGCCAGGGGTAGGTGACAATCAGCCCCAGCATTTT.